The 3 T cell receptor beta chains given below trace back to one sample, sequenced in a study of cytomegalovirus exposure and HLA in healthy donors. The PCR was carried out with 60 Vbeta primers and 13 Jbeta primers. Libraries were prepared by immunoSEQ multiplex PCR; TCRdb keeps only in-frame clonotypes and omits some of them. The data contain some 120,000 clones, around four fifths of them singletons. The specimen sequenced was PBMCs. Receptors originate from a woman aged 40-49 years in good health and CMV-seropositive.

The chain carries TRBV5-8 and TRBJ2-3, with D maybe TRBD1 (5 bases). Germline assignment: CDR1 SGHTS and CDR2 YDEGEE. The CDR3 has 15 amino acids. V dropped 0 bases and J dropped 2 bases, with 10 bases sitting between them. CDR3 loop: CASSLGDSPTDTQYF. As DNA, the CDR3 is TGTGCCAGCAGCTTGGGTGACAGTCCCACAGATACGCAGTATTTT. Looking up the rest from reference TRBV5-8 and TRBJ2-3 gives the full variable domain: EAGVTQSPTHLIKTRGQQATLRCSPISGHTSVYWYQQALGLGLQFLLWYDEGEERNRGNFPPRFSGRQFPNYSSELNVNALELEDSALYLCASSLGDSPTDTQYFGPGTRLTVL.

The chain employs TRBV27 and TRBJ2-7; 11 bases line up with TRBD1. With 6 bases clipped from V and 5 bases from J, the junction kept 9 bases outside the gene matches. The CDR3 runs to 15 residues. Germline CDR1 MNHEY, CDR2 SMNVEV (reference sequence). CDR3 DNA sequence: TGTGCCAGCAGCAGACTTGGACAGGGGGCGGACGAGCAGTACTTC. Amino acids: CASSRLGQGADEQYF.

This clone came up a few times. This rearrangement joins TRBV5-1 to TRBJ1-1; D is unclear. The CDR3 has 14 residues. V was pared by 0 bases and J by 4 bases, with 10 bases between. Germline CDR1 reads SGHRS; CDR2 reads YFSETQ. CDR3 loop: CASSLGTPGTEAFF. CDR3 DNA: TGCGCCAGCAGCTTGGGTACCCCGGGCACTGAAGCTTTCTTT. The full variable domain, completed using reference TRBV5-1 and TRBJ1-1, is KAGVTQTPRYLIKTRGQQVTLSCSPISGHRSVSWYQQTPGQGLQFLFEYFSETQRNKGNFPGRFSGRQFSNSRSEMNVSTLELGDSALYLCASSLGTPGTEAFFGQGTRLTVV.